This T cell receptor beta chain was identified in a study of cytomegalovirus exposure and HLA in healthy donors (dated by TCRdb to between 2016 and 2019). About the full investigation: According to a later analysis, one platform produced both the 110 or so validation repertoires and the roughly 640 repertoires of the first cohort. The study was designed to test whether signatures of past pathogen exposure could be identified by cataloging public T cell receptors. In addition to the first cohort of 650 to 800 subjects, a separate validation cohort of 120 different subjects was used. High-throughput TCR immunosequencing, statistical association of individual TCRs with disease status, and machine learning were combined to predict cytomegalovirus infection status.

The germline V gene specifies SGHRS as CDR1 and YFSETQ as CDR2. The CDR3 sequence holds 11 residues, the cysteine and phenylalanine included. Solely the CDR3 DNA is kept, with 33 bases framed from the first base. The V end loses 5 bases and the J end loses 5 bases, and a stretch of 5 bases separates them. Comments on this clone: Its recognized antigen is unknown. No per-base quality is available; no much larger clone lies one base away.

Here is what the overall study found, with its caveats: While some public TCRs were present in many individuals, most TCR sequences turned up only very rarely across donors. Subsequent analysis determined that TCRs grouped into clusters in the first cohort also showed a tendency toward co-occurrence across the 130 or so validation repertoires, and 85% to 95% of cluster scores exceeded 0. The authors suggested that the approach could potentially be generalized to other disease states and immunological phenotypes. A later analysis had no HLA typing for the validation cohort, so co-occurrence there was scored across all 120 or so repertoires. In both the original and validation cohorts, the classifier was reported to diagnose cytomegalovirus status with high specificity and sensitivity. A total of 150 or so TCR beta chains were listed by the study as associated with cytomegalovirus. Three of the identified cytomegalovirus-associated TCR beta chains were confirmed in vitro to be specific for cytomegalovirus antigens.

The donors were included in the validation cohort of some 120 subjects, a group kept apart from the roughly 680-subject first cohort. The receptor library was made with the immunoSEQ multiplex PCR assay. Concerning the study's data processing: To diagnose cytomegalovirus status from the catalog of TCR beta chain sequences, a statistical classification framework was built. Entries here come from immuneACCESS through TCRdb and include only in-frame sequences with V and J called. Some clones fail to appear in such tables; in the studies checked, an unresolved V gene covers under half of the shortfall, and the cause of the remainder is unknown. V and J calls and clone size are given by that table; D and trimming were obtained from the DNA. The sample yields hundreds of thousands of clones; roughly 87% were counted once. The top ten constitute 12% of the sample.

The rearrangement joined TRBV5-1 to TRBJ2-1; a confident D gene designation cannot be given. The sample was PBMCs. The origin of this receptor is a man between 18 and 35 years old in good health and CMV-seropositive. At the DNA level, the sequence is TGCGCCAGCAGAGTCGACAATGAGCAGTTCTTC. Translated, this gives CASRVDNEQFF.